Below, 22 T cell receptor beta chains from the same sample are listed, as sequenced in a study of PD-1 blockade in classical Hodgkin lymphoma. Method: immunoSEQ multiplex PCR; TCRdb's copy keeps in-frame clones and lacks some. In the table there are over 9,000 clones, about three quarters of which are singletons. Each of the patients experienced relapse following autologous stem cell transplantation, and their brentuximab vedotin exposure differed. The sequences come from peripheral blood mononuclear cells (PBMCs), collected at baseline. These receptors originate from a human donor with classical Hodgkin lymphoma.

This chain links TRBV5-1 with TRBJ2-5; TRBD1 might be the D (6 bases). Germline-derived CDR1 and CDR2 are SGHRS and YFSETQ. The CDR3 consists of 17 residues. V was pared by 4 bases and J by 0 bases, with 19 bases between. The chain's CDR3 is CASSDHRASQYQETQYF. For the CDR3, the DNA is TGCGCCAGCAGCGATCACAGGGCCTCTCAGTACCAAGAGACCCAGTACTTC.

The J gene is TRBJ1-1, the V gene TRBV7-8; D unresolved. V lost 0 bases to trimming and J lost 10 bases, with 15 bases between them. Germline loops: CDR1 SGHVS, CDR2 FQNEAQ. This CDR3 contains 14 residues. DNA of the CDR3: TGTGCCAGCAGCTTAGCGTTTGGTGCGGGAGGAGCTTTCTTT. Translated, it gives CASSLAFGAGGAFF. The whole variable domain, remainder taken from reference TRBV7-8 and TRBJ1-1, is GAGVSQSPRYKVAKRGQDVALRCDPISGHVSLFWYQQALGQGPEFLTYFQNEAQLDKSGLPSDRFFAERPEGSVSTLKIQRTQQEDSAVYLCASSLAFGAGGAFFGQGTRLTVV.

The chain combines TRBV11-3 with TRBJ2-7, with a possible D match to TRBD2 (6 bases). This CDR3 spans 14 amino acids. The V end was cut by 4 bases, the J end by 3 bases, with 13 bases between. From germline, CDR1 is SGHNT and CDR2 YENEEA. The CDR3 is CASSSTAGGYEQYF. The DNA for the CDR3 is TGTGCCAGCAGCTCGACAGCGGGCGGCTACGAGCAGTACTTC.

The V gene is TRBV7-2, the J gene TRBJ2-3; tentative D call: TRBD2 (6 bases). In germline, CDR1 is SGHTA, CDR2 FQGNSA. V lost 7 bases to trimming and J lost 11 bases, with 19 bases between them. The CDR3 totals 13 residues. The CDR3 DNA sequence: TGTGCCAGCAAACTCGAGGCGCGGGGTATGCAGTATTTT. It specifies CASKLEARGMQYF.

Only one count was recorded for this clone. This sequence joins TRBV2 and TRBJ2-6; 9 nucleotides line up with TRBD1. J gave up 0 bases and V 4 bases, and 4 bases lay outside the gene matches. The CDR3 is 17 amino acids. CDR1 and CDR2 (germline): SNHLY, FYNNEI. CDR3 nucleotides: TGTGCCAGCAGTGCCGGGACAGGGAACTCTGGGGCCAACGTCCTGACTTTC. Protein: CASSAGTGNSGANVLTF.

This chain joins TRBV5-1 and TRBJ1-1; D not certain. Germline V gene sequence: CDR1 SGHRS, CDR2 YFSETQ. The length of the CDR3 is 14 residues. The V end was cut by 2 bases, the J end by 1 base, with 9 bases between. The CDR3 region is CASSFDGGNTEAFF. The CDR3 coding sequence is TGCGCCAGCAGCTTCGATGGCGGGAACACTGAAGCTTTCTTT.

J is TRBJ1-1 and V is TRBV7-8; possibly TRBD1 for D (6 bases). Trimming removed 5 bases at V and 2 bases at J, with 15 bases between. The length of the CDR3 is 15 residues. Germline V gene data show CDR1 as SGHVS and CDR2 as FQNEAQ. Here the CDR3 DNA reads TGTGCCAGCAGCAGCGGGACACCGAGAAACACTGAAGCTTTCTTT. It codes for CASSSGTPRNTEAFF.

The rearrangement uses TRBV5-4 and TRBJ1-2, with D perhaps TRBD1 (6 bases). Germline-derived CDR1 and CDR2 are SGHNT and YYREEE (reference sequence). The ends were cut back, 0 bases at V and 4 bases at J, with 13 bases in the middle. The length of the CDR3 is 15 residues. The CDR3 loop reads CASSLGGALPYGYTF. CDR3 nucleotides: TGTGCCAGCAGCTTGGGGGGGGCCTTACCCTATGGCTACACCTTC.

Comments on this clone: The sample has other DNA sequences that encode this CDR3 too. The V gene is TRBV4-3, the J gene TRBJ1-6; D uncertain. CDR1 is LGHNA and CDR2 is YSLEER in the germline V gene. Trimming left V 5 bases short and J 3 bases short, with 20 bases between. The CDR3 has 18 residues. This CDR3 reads CASSAQSTRDYYNSPLHF. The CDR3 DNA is TGCGCCAGCAGCGCCCAGAGCACTAGGGATTACTATAATTCACCCCTCCACTTT.

CDR3 in DNA: TGCGCCAGCAACTTCTCGTGGGGGCAGTTGAATGAGCAGTTCTTC. This sequence encodes CASNFSWGQLNEQFF. The chain employs TRBV5-1 and TRBJ2-1; perhaps TRBD1 as D (6 bases). The CDR3 consists of 15 residues. The germline V gene encodes CDR1 SGHRS and CDR2 YFSETQ. Trimming removed 6 bases from V and 7 bases from J, with 20 bases in between.

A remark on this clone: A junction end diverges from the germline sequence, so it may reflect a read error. Here the CDR3 DNA reads TGTGCCAGCAGCTTAGTAAGAGAGGCCCAGTACTTC. This gives the protein CASSLVREAQYF. This chain links TRBV7-9 with TRBJ2-5; D is unresolved. The CDR3 runs to 12 residues. Germline V gives CDR1 SEHNR, CDR2 FQNEAQ (reference sequence).

CDR3 in DNA: TGTGCCAGCAGTTACATCCGGGGTCAGGCAGAGCAGTACGTC. Its translation is CASSYIRGQAEQYV. V is TRBV6-5 and J is TRBJ2-7; tentative D call: TRBD2 (5 bases). Germline CDR1 and CDR2: MNHEY and SVGAGI. The CDR3 is 14 residues long. The V end was cut by 2 bases, the J end by 7 bases, with 15 bases between.

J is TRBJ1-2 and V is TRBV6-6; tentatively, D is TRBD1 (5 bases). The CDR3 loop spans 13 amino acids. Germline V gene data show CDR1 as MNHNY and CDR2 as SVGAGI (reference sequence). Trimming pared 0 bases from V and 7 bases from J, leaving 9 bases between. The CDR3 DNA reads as TGTGCCAGCAGTTACTCTTCGGGGGGTGGCTACACCTTC. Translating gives CASSYSSGGGYTF.

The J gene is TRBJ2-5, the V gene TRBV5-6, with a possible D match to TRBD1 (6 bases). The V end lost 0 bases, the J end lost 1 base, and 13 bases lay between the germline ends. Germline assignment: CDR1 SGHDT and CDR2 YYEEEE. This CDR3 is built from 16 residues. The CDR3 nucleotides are TGTGCCAGCAGCTTGGGTCCGTCAGGGGTCCAAGAGACCCAGTACTTC. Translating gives CASSLGPSGVQETQYF.

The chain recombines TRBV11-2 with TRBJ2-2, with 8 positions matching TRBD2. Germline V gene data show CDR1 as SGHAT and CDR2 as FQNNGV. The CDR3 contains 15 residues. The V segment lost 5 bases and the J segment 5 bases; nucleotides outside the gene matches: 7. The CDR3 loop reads CASSQAGEGTGELFF. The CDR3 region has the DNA TGTGCCAGCAGCCAAGCGGGGGAGGGGACCGGGGAGCTGTTTTTT.

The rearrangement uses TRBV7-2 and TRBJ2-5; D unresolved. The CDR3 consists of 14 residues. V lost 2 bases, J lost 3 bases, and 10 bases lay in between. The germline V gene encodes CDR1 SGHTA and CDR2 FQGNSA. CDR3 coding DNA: TGTGCCAGCAGCTTATCAACCGCAGAAGAGACCCAGTACTTC. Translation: CASSLSTAEETQYF.

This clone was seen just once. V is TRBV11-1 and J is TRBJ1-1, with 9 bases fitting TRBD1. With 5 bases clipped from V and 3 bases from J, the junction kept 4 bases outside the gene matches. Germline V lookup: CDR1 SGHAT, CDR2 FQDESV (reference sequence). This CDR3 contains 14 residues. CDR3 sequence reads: CASSLTGGHTEAFF. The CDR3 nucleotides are TGTGCCAGCAGCCTGACAGGGGGGCACACTGAAGCTTTCTTT.

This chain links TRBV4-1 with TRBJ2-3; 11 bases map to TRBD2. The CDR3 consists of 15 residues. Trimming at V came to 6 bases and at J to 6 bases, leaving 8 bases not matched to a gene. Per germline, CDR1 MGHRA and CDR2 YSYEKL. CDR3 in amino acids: CASRSSGGAGDTQYF. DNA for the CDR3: TGCGCCAGCAGAAGTAGCGGGGGGGCCGGGGATACGCAGTATTTT.

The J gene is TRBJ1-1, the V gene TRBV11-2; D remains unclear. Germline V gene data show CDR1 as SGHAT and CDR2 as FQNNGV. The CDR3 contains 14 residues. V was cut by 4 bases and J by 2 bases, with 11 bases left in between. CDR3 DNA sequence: TGTGCCAGCAGCTCGCAGGCACTAAACACTGAAGCTTTCTTT. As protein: CASSSQALNTEAFF.

CDR3 sequence reads: CSAHRASGYTF. The CDR3 DNA is TGCAGTGCTCACAGGGCTAGTGGCTACACCTTC. This rearrangement joins TRBV20-1 to TRBJ1-2; D is possibly TRBD1 (6 bases). V was shortened by 5 bases and J by 7 bases, with 11 bases between the two germline ends. Germline V gives CDR1 DFQATT, CDR2 SNEGSKA (reference sequence). The CDR3 spans 11 residues.

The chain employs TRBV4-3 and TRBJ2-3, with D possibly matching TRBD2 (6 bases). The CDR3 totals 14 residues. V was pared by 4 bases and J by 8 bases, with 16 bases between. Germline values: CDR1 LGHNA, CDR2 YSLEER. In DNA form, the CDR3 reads TGCGCCAGCAGCCTCCGTCTTAGGGAGGCTACGCAGTATTTT. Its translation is CASSLRLREATQYF.

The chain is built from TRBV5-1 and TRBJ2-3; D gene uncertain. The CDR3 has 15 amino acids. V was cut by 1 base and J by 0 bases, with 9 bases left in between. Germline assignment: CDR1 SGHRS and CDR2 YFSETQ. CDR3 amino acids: CASSLTVTSTDTQYF. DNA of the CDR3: TGCGCCAGCAGCTTGACAGTTACTAGCACAGATACGCAGTATTTT.